Listed here are 22 T cell receptor beta chains from one sample, sequenced in a study of blood T cell repertoires in COVID-19. TCRdb's table, derived via immunoSEQ multiplex PCR, lists solely in-frame clones and lacks some. Of 60,000 or so clones in the sample, approximately 75% were seen once. The sequencing input was peripheral blood. The receptors derive from a man at least 80 years old with acute or convalescent COVID-19.

This chain links TRBV5-1 with TRBJ2-1, with D unclear. Germline V gives CDR1 SGHRS, CDR2 YFSETQ. This CDR3 is 14 amino acids long. V was clipped by 0 bases and J by 2 bases, with 6 bases between them. Here the CDR3 reads CASSLDSTYNEQFF. CDR3 coding DNA: TGCGCCAGCAGCTTGGATTCCACCTACAATGAGCAGTTCTTC.

This clone was picked up one time. The V call is TRBV29-1, the J call TRBJ2-1; weak D call: TRBD2 (5 bases). Germline loops: CDR1 SQVTM, CDR2 ANQGSEA. The CDR3 runs to 14 residues. The V end lost 7 bases, the J end lost 8 bases, and 21 bases lay between the germline ends. CDR3 region: CSARRTPEAHEQFF. CDR3 DNA: TGCAGCGCCAGGCGGACCCCGGAGGCCCATGAGCAGTTCTTC.

This clone was seen only once. The chain couples TRBV7-6 to TRBJ1-3, with 7 bases fitting TRBD1. Trimming took 1 base from V and 7 from J; bases not matched to a gene: 22. The CDR3 is 20 amino acids. Per germline, CDR1 SGHVS and CDR2 FNYEAQ. CDR3 in amino acids: CASSLGQTGSPSVRGNTIYF. The CDR3 DNA reads as TGTGCCAGCAGCTTAGGGCAGACAGGGTCCCCCTCGGTTCGTGGGAACACCATATATTTT. The whole variable domain, filled in from reference TRBV7-6 and TRBJ1-3, reads GAGVSQSPRYKVTKRGQDVALRCDPISGHVSLYWYRQALGQGPEFLTYFNYEAQQDKSGLPNDRFSAERPEGSISTLTIQRTEQRDSAMYRCASSLGQTGSPSVRGNTIYFGEGSWLTVV.

This clone was detected only a few times. This chain uses TRBV24-1 with TRBJ2-5; the match to TRBD2 covers 11 bases. The germline CDR1 and CDR2 sequences are KGHDR and SFDVKD. V dropped 9 bases and J dropped 0; count of bases not matched to a gene: 2. This CDR3 has 14 amino acids. CDR3 in amino acids: CATRLAGYQETQYF. The CDR3 DNA reads TGTGCCACCCGACTAGCGGGGTACCAAGAGACCCAGTACTTC.

This chain links TRBV18 with TRBJ1-2, with 8 bases fitting TRBD1. V gave up 0 bases and J gave up 5 bases; unmatched junction bases: 5. The CDR3 spans 15 residues. Germline CDR1 is KGHSH and CDR2 is LQKENI. CDR3 DNA sequence: TGTGCCAGCTCACCACCGTCGGGACAGGAGTATGGCTACACCTTC. It encodes CASSPPSGQEYGYTF.

This clone was recorded a few times. The chain recombines TRBV7-6 with TRBJ1-4; D remains unclear. The germline V gene has CDR1 SGHVS and CDR2 FNYEAQ. The CDR3 length is 15 residues. Trimming pared 2 bases from V and 7 bases from J, leaving 14 bases between. CDR3 nucleotide sequence: TGTGCCAGCAGCTTAAAGGGCGGGTTGGGTGAAAAACTGTTTTTT. Amino acids: CASSLKGGLGEKLFF.

This chain uses TRBV29-1 with TRBJ2-2; D ambiguous. V was clipped by 5 bases and J by 5 bases, with 12 bases between them. There are 13 residues in the CDR3. CDR1 and CDR2 from the germline V gene are SQVTM and ANQGSEA. CDR3 in amino acids: CSVLMETTGELFF. CDR3 sequence (DNA): TGCAGCGTTTTAATGGAGACTACCGGGGAGCTGTTTTTT.

This clone was seen just once. The rearrangement links TRBV25-1 to TRBJ2-7; 12 bases agree with TRBD1. The CDR3 is made up of 16 amino acids. CDR1 is MGHDK, CDR2 SYGVNS, per germline. The junction had 5 bases not matched to a gene; V was cut back by 2 bases and J by 3 bases. The CDR3 protein is CASSEPGQGAFYEQYF. CDR3 nucleotides: TGTGCCAGCAGTGAACCGGGACAGGGGGCTTTCTACGAGCAGTACTTC.

The rearrangement joins TRBV7-8 to TRBJ1-2; 8 bases fit TRBD1. Germline V gives CDR1 SGHVS, CDR2 FQNEAQ. The length of the CDR3 is 15 residues. V lost 5 bases to trimming and J lost 5 bases; unmatched junction nucleotides: 10. The CDR3, as DNA: TGTGCCAGCAGCAAGGGACAGGTTCAATATTATGGCTACACCTTC. Protein product: CASSKGQVQYYGYTF.

This chain joins TRBV10-3 and TRBJ2-3, with TRBD2 identical over 14 bases. The germline CDR1 and CDR2 sequences are ENHRY and SYGVKD. There are 17 residues in the CDR3. J lost 4 bases, V lost 5 bases, and 8 bases had no gene match. CDR3 DNA sequence: TGTGCCATCAGTAAGACTAGCGGGGGGGCCATATCAGATACGCAGTATTTT. Translating gives CAISKTSGGAISDTQYF.

This chain connects TRBV7-6 to TRBJ2-4; no clear D. CDR3 length: 15 residues. The V end lost 5 bases, the J end lost 0 bases, and 11 bases lay between the germline ends. Germline V gene lookup returns CDR1 SGHVS and CDR2 FNYEAQ. DNA of the CDR3: TGTGCCAGCAGCCCACGGAGACTAGCCAAAAACATTCAGTACTTC. It is translated as CASSPRRLAKNIQYF.

V and J are TRBV7-9 and TRBJ1-6; the D gene is possibly TRBD1 (5 bases). V gave up 7 bases and J gave up 7 bases, with 11 bases separating them. Germline CDR1 SEHNR, CDR2 FQNEAQ (reference sequence). This CDR3 region has 13 residues. CDR3 protein: CASNLGGNSPLHF. CDR3 DNA sequence: TGTGCCAGCAATCTCGGGGGAAATTCACCCCTCCACTTT.

V gene TRBV20-1 combines with J gene TRBJ2-7; 9 positions match TRBD1. The CDR3 covers 14 residues. The germline V gene encodes CDR1 DFQATT and CDR2 SNEGSKA (reference sequence). Trimming at V came to 3 bases and at J to 5 bases, leaving 8 bases not matched to a gene. CDR3 protein: CSASLRQGVDEQYF. CDR3 nucleotide sequence: TGCAGTGCTAGTCTTAGACAGGGGGTAGACGAGCAGTACTTC.

The chain is built from TRBV6-5 and TRBJ1-2, with D hard to call. The CDR3 runs to 13 residues. Germline assignment: CDR1 MNHEY and CDR2 SVGAGI. Trimming removed 0 bases from V and 4 bases from J, with 6 bases in between. The CDR3 nucleotides are TGTGCCAGCAGTTACTCAGGCGGCTATGGCTACACCTTC. Amino acids: CASSYSGGYGYTF.

V usage is TRBV5-1 and J usage is TRBJ2-2; a possible D gene is TRBD2 (5 bases). The CDR3 has 17 amino acids. Trimming took off 5 bases at V and 1 base at J, with 18 bases between the two ends. The germline CDR1 and CDR2 sequences are SGHRS and YFSETQ. CDR3 sequence: CASRAGISEQNTGELFF. The CDR3 region has the DNA TGCGCCAGCAGAGCCGGGATCTCCGAACAGAACACCGGGGAGCTGTTTTTT.

The rearrangement uses TRBV27 and TRBJ1-6; D is ambiguous. CDR3 length: 18 amino acids. Trimming took off 3 bases at V and 7 bases at J, with 22 bases between the two ends. Germline V gives CDR1 MNHEY, CDR2 SMNVEV (reference sequence). Here the CDR3 reads CASSFRVGSFAGNSPLHF. The CDR3 DNA sequence: TGTGCCAGCAGTTTTAGGGTAGGATCTTTCGCGGGAAATTCACCCCTCCACTTT.

The gene calls are TRBV11-2 and TRBJ2-7; 8 bases line up with TRBD1. Germline V lookup: CDR1 SGHAT, CDR2 FQNNGV. The CDR3 extends over 14 amino acids. V was pared by 2 bases and J by 7 bases, with 7 bases of the junction left unmatched. The CDR3 nucleotides read TGTGCCAGCAGCTTATCCCAGGGGGCGCGGGAGCAGTACTTC. This sequence encodes CASSLSQGAREQYF.

V and J are TRBV6-5 and TRBJ2-5; D is perhaps TRBD2 (6 bases). This CDR3 is built from 13 residues. Germline assignment: CDR1 MNHEY and CDR2 SVGAGI. V lost 8 bases, J lost 4 bases, and 14 bases lay in between. The CDR3, as DNA: TGTGCCAGCTCGGGCGGGGCTCGAGAGACCCAGTACTTC. Protein sequence: CASSGGARETQYF.

Of note for this clone: A junction boundary mismatches the germline segment, possibly from a read error. The V and J genes are TRBV7-7 and TRBJ2-6; perhaps TRBD1 as D (6 bases). CDR3 length: 16 residues. In germline, CDR1 is SSHAT, CDR2 FNYEAQ (reference sequence). CDR3 loop: CASSLDSTMGANVLTF. CDR3 DNA sequence: TGTGCTAGCAGCTTGGACAGTACGATGGGGGCCAACGTCCTGACTTTC.

CDR3 nucleotides: TGTGCCAGCTCACCACCGGGACAGGGGTTCGACAATGAGCAGTTCTTC. It specifies CASSPPGQGFDNEQFF. V usage is TRBV18 and J usage is TRBJ2-1, with 10 positions matching TRBD1. The CDR3 loop spans 16 amino acids. The ends lost 0 bases at V and 5 bases at J; junction bases unmatched: 4. Germline loops: CDR1 KGHSH, CDR2 LQKENI.

This clone was found a few times. CDR3 sequence reads: CASSLVTGRMNTEAFF. The DNA of the CDR3 is TGTGCCAGCAGCTTAGTGACAGGTAGAATGAACACTGAAGCTTTCTTT. This chain joins TRBV13 and TRBJ1-1, with D possibly matching TRBD1 (6 bases). With 1 base removed from V and 0 bases from J, the gap between germline ends came to 12 bases. This CDR3 region has 16 residues. Germline V gene data show CDR1 as PRHDT and CDR2 as FYEKMQ (reference sequence).

The chain couples TRBV5-1 to TRBJ2-3, with 7 nucleotides matching TRBD1. The ends lost 2 bases at V and 1 base at J; junction bases unmatched: 7. The CDR3 runs 16 residues. The germline gives CDR1 SGHRS, CDR2 YFSETQ. The CDR3 region has the DNA TGCGCCAGCAGCTTTCTCCGGACAGGCCGCACAGATACGCAGTATTTT. It is translated as CASSFLRTGRTDTQYF.